This TCR beta chain came from a study of beta chain features in type 1 diabetes. It was via CD45RO/CCR7/CD25/CD127/CD95/CD27 that CD4+ naive, central memory, regulatory and stem cell-like memory cells were sorted. Germline CDR1 is SGHTA and CDR2 is FQGNSA. This CDR3 is built from 13 residues. The V and J ends lost 6 bases and 5 bases, in that order; junction bases with no gene match: 5. Reverse transcribing all isolated RNA meant expressed TCRB transcripts were sequenced. Assay: immunoSEQ multiplex PCR; the TCRdb copy retains only in-frame clones and omits some. The sample lists fewer than 400,000 clones, less than 9.5% occurring once. This clone was seen more than once but under ten times.

This TCR derives from a woman between 18 and 29 years old in good health. The rearrangement links TRBV7-2 to TRBJ2-3, with TRBD1 matching over 7 bases. Sequencing input: central memory CD4+ T cells from blood. The CDR3 DNA sequence: TGTGCCAGCAGGCTGGCAGGGGGAGATACGCAGTATTTT. This encodes CASRLAGGDTQYF.